The entry below describes one T cell receptor (beta chain). The sample is drawn from a study of blood T cell repertoires in COVID-19. Study-wide background: Both acute and convalescent COVID-19 samples were obtained from the United States, Italy and Spain.

The data were produced by immunoSEQ multiplex PCR, yet TCRdb's version contains in-frame clones alone and is incomplete. The sample consists of 150,000 to 180,000 clones, 76% of them appearing once. This CDR3 has 14 amino acids. Looked up from germline, CDR1 is LNHDA and CDR2 is SQIVND (reference sequence). Trimming took off 6 bases at V and 6 bases at J, with 15 bases between the two ends. The source material was peripheral blood. The clonotype originates from a woman over 75 with acute or convalescent COVID-19. This chain joins TRBV19 and TRBJ1-5; no firm D call. CDR3 in amino acids: CASSRGGRAQPQHF. Written as DNA, the CDR3 is TGTGCCAGTAGCCGGGGAGGACGGGCTCAGCCCCAGCATTTT.